What follows are 32 T cell receptor beta chains derived from one specimen sequenced in a study of blood T cell repertoires in COVID-19. Data came from immunoSEQ multiplex PCR; TCRdb stores just in-frame clones and leaves some out. The sample yields some 130,000 clones, about 87% seen once. Sequenced: peripheral blood. The source of these receptors is a human donor in a cohort sampled during active COVID-19.

The chain links TRBV7-3 to TRBJ2-1; 9 positions agree with TRBD2. The CDR3 covers 15 residues. Trimming cost V 2 bases and J 9 bases; bases outside gene matches: 8. Germline V lookup: CDR1 SGHTA, CDR2 FQGTGA. CDR3 coding DNA: TGTGCCAGCAGCTTAGGTAGCGGGAGCTTCACTGAGCAGTTCTTC. This codes for CASSLGSGSFTEQFF.

A single count supports this clone. The rearrangement links TRBV7-3 to TRBJ2-3, with D tentatively TRBD2 (6 bases). Germline values: CDR1 SGHTA, CDR2 FQGTGA. V was pared by 2 bases and J by 6 bases, with 15 bases between. The CDR3 loop spans 15 amino acids. The CDR3 protein is CASSLGGMAGDTQYF. DNA of the CDR3: TGTGCCAGCAGCTTAGGGGGGATGGCCGGGGATACGCAGTATTTT.

V usage is TRBV7-2 and J usage is TRBJ1-1; D might be TRBD1 (6 bases). Germline-derived CDR1 and CDR2 are SGHTA and FQGNSA. CDR3 length: 15 amino acids. Trimming took 1 base from V and 4 from J, leaving 13 bases between them. The DNA of the CDR3 is TGTGCCAGCAGCTTAGACACAGGGTTGGGCACTGAAGCTTTCTTT. This translates into CASSLDTGLGTEAFF.

The CDR3 protein is CASSISSNNEQFF. CDR3 DNA sequence: TGTGCCAGTAGTATTAGTTCCAACAATGAGCAGTTCTTC. The gene calls are TRBV19 and TRBJ2-1; D unclear. The V end lost 3 bases, the J end lost 5 bases, and 8 bases lay between the germline ends. CDR1 is LNHDA, CDR2 SQIVND, per germline (reference sequence). This CDR3 is built from 13 residues.

The rearrangement uses TRBV5-1 and TRBJ2-2; 11 positions match TRBD2. Germline V lookup: CDR1 SGHRS, CDR2 YFSETQ. J was trimmed by 5 bases and V by 3 bases; bases with no gene match: 9. CDR3 length: 17 residues. The CDR3 here is CASSSGTSGGGTGELFF. The CDR3 DNA is TGCGCCAGCAGCTCAGGTACTAGCGGGGGAGGGACCGGGGAGCTGTTTTTT.

There are a few counts of this clone. This chain joins TRBV5-5 and TRBJ1-2; D is perhaps TRBD1 (5 bases). The CDR3 contains 15 residues. Trimming removed 3 bases at V and 4 bases at J, with 16 bases between. Germline-derived CDR1 and CDR2 are SGHKS and YYEKEE (reference sequence). Written as DNA, the CDR3 is TGTGCCAGCAGCTCGCCCTTTCAGGGATCCTATGGCTACACCTTC. Translating gives CASSSPFQGSYGYTF.

In its sample, this clone was seen a few times. The V call is TRBV11-3, the J call TRBJ2-1; D is possibly TRBD1 (6 bases). This CDR3 contains 15 residues. V lost 6 bases, J lost 0 bases, and 12 bases lay in between. Germline CDR1 is SGHNT and CDR2 is YENEEA. The CDR3 DNA follows: TGTGCCAGCAGTTCGGGACACTTCTCCTACAATGAGCAGTTCTTC. Protein product: CASSSGHFSYNEQFF.

This chain joins TRBV7-9 and TRBJ1-2; no clear D. CDR1 SEHNR and CDR2 FQNEAQ come from the germline V gene (reference sequence). There are 12 residues in the CDR3. V was clipped by 8 bases and J by 2 bases, with 9 bases between them. The CDR3 spells CASYGGNYGYTF. The CDR3 DNA follows: TGTGCCAGCTACGGCGGAAACTATGGCTACACCTTC.

The rearrangement uses TRBV2 and TRBJ1-5, with 7 bases identical to TRBD1. The CDR3 contains 15 residues. V shed 6 bases, J shed 6 bases, and the junction held 11 bases outside the gene matches. Germline V gene lookup returns CDR1 SNHLY and CDR2 FYNNEI. The CDR3 loop is CASSGTAYRGQPQHF. The DNA of the CDR3 is TGTGCCAGCAGCGGGACAGCTTATCGGGGTCAGCCCCAGCATTTT.

This clone was recorded a few times. This sequence joins TRBV6-6 and TRBJ1-1; 8 positions match TRBD1. With 6 bases clipped from V and 10 bases from J, the junction kept 1 base outside the gene matches. Germline V gene data show CDR1 as MNHNY and CDR2 as SVGAGI (reference sequence). The CDR3 totals 10 residues. CDR3 protein: CASRDRAAFF. For the CDR3, the DNA is TGTGCCAGCAGGGACAGGGCAGCTTTCTTT.

A remark on this clone: Other nucleotide sequences from this sample produce the same CDR3. This chain uses TRBV20-1 with TRBJ1-1, with D tentatively TRBD1 (5 bases). In germline, CDR1 is DFQATT, CDR2 SNEGSKA (reference sequence). The length of the CDR3 is 11 residues. Trimming left V 6 bases short and J 3 bases short, with 8 bases between. The CDR3: CSARGDTEAFF. In DNA form, the CDR3 reads TGCAGTGCGCGGGGGGACACTGAAGCTTTCTTT.

The chain couples TRBV19 to TRBJ1-2; D gene unclear. V shed 4 bases and J shed 8 bases, with 14 bases lying between them. The CDR3 has 13 amino acids. Germline values: CDR1 LNHDA, CDR2 SQIVND (reference sequence). CDR3 DNA: TGTGCCAGTAGTACAGGTAGTTCGCGCGGCTACACCTTC. It specifies CASSTGSSRGYTF.

The chain has TRBV5-1 and TRBJ2-7; no clear D gene. Trimming cost V 4 bases and J 4 bases, with 12 bases left between them. Germline V lookup: CDR1 SGHRS, CDR2 YFSETQ. The CDR3 extends over 13 amino acids. The CDR3 nucleotides read TGCGCCAGCAGCCCGCCGTCACAGTACGAGCAGTACTTC. This codes for CASSPPSQYEQYF.

The chain recombines TRBV27 with TRBJ1-2; D is perhaps TRBD1 (6 bases). Germline V gene data show CDR1 as MNHEY and CDR2 as SMNVEV (reference sequence). The CDR3 spans 14 residues. The ends were cut back, 6 bases at V and 4 bases at J, with 15 bases in the middle. CDR3 coding DNA: TGTGCCAGCAGGTCCACGGGGGGCGCCTATGGCTACACCTTC. Translated: CASRSTGGAYGYTF.

The chain links TRBV11-3 to TRBJ2-7; TRBD1 might be the D (6 bases). The ends were cut back, 4 bases at V and 7 bases at J, with 17 bases in the middle. The CDR3 extends over 14 amino acids. From germline, CDR1 is SGHNT and CDR2 YENEEA. The CDR3 sequence is CASSSQRSQGEQYF. CDR3 coding DNA: TGTGCCAGCAGCTCCCAGCGTTCCCAGGGGGAGCAGTACTTC.

CDR3 nucleotide sequence: TGTGCCATCAGTGACACCGGGACTTCTTACACTGAAGCTTTCTTT. It specifies CAISDTGTSYTEAFF. This chain joins TRBV10-3 and TRBJ1-1, with D perhaps matching TRBD1 (5 bases). The germline CDR1 and CDR2 sequences are ENHRY and SYGVKD. The CDR3 is made up of 15 amino acids. V lost 3 bases, J lost 3 bases, and 14 bases lay in between.

CDR3 DNA: TGTGCCAGCAGCCAGGACAGCGGCAATCAGCCCCAGCATTTT. This sequence encodes CASSQDSGNQPQHF. J is TRBJ1-5 and V is TRBV11-2; D is possibly TRBD1 (6 bases). The V end lost 5 bases, the J end lost 2 bases, and 10 bases lay between the germline ends. The CDR3 is made up of 14 amino acids. Germline V CDR1 and CDR2: SGHAT, FQNNGV.

The chain links TRBV25-1 to TRBJ1-2, with a weak D call TRBD1 (5 bases). The germline V and J ends were trimmed by 8 bases and 8 bases, with 21 bases remaining between them. The CDR3 runs to 14 residues. Germline V CDR1 and CDR2: MGHDK, SYGVNS. CDR3 bases: TGTGCCAGCGCCGCGGGGCAGACTTTGGGAGGCTACACCTTC. Protein: CASAAGQTLGGYTF.

In this sample, this clone turned up once. The genes are TRBV6-5 and TRBJ2-7; TRBD2 agrees at 8 bases. Germline-derived CDR1 and CDR2 are MNHEY and SVGAGI. This CDR3 contains 15 residues. V lost 6 bases, J lost 2 bases, and 9 bases stayed unmatched. This CDR3 reads CASRGSGSLTYEQYV. Here the CDR3 DNA reads TGTGCCAGCAGGGGAAGCGGGAGCCTTACCTACGAGCAGTACGTC.

For the CDR3, the DNA is TGCGCCAGCAGCTTGGCAGGGTTTGAGACCCAGTACTTC. The encoded protein is CASSLAGFETQYF. This rearrangement joins TRBV5-1 to TRBJ2-5; D is perhaps TRBD1 (5 bases). This CDR3 comprises 13 residues. The germline gives CDR1 SGHRS, CDR2 YFSETQ. Trimming took 0 bases from V and 5 from J, leaving 8 bases between them.

V is TRBV14 and J is TRBJ2-1, with TRBD1 as a possible D gene (5 bases). CDR1 and CDR2 (germline): SGHDN, FVKESK. This CDR3 has 13 amino acids. V lost 1 base to trimming and J lost 15 bases, with 16 bases between them. CDR3 coding DNA: TGTGCCAGCAGCCAAGGGTGGGGCGTAAAAAGGTTCTTC. Protein product: CASSQGWGVKRFF. The whole variable domain, remainder taken from reference TRBV14 and TRBJ2-1, is EAGVTQFPSHSVIEKGQTVTLRCDPISGHDNLYWYRRVMGKEIKFLLHFVKESKQDESGMPNNRFLAERTGGTYSTLKVQPAELEDSGVYFCASSQGWGVKRFFGPGTRLTVL.

V and J are TRBV7-5 and TRBJ1-1. TRBV7-5 is a listed pseudogene. The CDR3 runs to 15 residues. The CDR3 region has the DNA TGTGCCAGAAGCAGAGAGGCTAATCGAGGCCCTGAAGCTTTCTTT. It is translated as CARSREANRGPEAFF.

CDR3 protein: CASSPRRLDTQYF. DNA of the CDR3: TGTGCCAGCAGCCCCAGGAGGCTTGATACGCAGTATTTT. This chain connects TRBV11-3 to TRBJ2-3, with D possibly TRBD2 on 5 matching bases. The length of the CDR3 is 13 residues. The V gene's germline CDR1 is SGHNT and CDR2 YENEEA. The V gene lost 5 bases and the J gene lost 6 bases, with 12 bases spanning the gap.

The chain has TRBV4-1 and TRBJ2-1, with TRBD2 as a possible D gene (7 bases). Germline CDR1 is MGHRA and CDR2 is YSYEKL. V lost 1 base, J lost 15 bases, and 22 bases lay in between. The CDR3 is 15 amino acids. Here the CDR3 reads CASSQVDGGGRTRFF. The CDR3, as DNA: TGCGCCAGCAGCCAAGTGGACGGCGGGGGCCGGACCCGGTTCTTC.

V is TRBV19 and J is TRBJ2-2; 11 bases match TRBD2. Germline V gives CDR1 LNHDA, CDR2 SQIVND (reference sequence). Trimming removed 7 bases from V and 7 bases from J; junction bases left unmatched: 8. CDR3 length equals 15 residues. The CDR3 DNA follows: TGTGCCAGTACCGGGACTAGCGGAGACGTCGGGGAGCTGTTTTTT. This sequence encodes CASTGTSGDVGELFF.

The chain employs TRBV19 and TRBJ2-3; TRBD2 might be the D (6 bases). Germline lookup yields CDR1 LNHDA and CDR2 SQIVND (reference sequence). CDR3 size: 14 residues. Trimming cost V 1 base and J 3 bases, with 8 bases left between them. The CDR3 bases are TGTGCCAGTAGTATAGGGAGGGATACAGATACGCAGTATTTT. Its protein is CASSIGRDTDTQYF.

The chain recombines TRBV19 with TRBJ1-1, with D unresolved. The CDR3 sequence is 14 residues long. Germline V gene data show CDR1 as LNHDA and CDR2 as SQIVND (reference sequence). V was pared by 5 bases and J by 4 bases, with 14 bases between. CDR3 DNA sequence: TGTGCCAGTAGTTCCCTATCAAGAGGCACTGAAGCTTTCTTT. Protein sequence: CASSSLSRGTEAFF.

The gene calls are TRBV19 and TRBJ1-5; 7 positions agree with TRBD1. The V and J ends lost 3 bases and 7 bases, in that order; junction bases with no gene match: 6. CDR3 size: 14 residues. Per germline, CDR1 LNHDA and CDR2 SQIVND (reference sequence). The CDR3, as DNA: TGTGCCAGTAGTATGAGACAGGGAATACAGCCCCAGCATTTT. This gives the protein CASSMRQGIQPQHF.

The J gene is TRBJ1-1, the V gene TRBV7-2; maybe TRBD1 (5 bases). The CDR3 spans 12 residues. Per the germline V gene, CDR1 is SGHTA and CDR2 is FQGNSA. V lost 4 bases, J lost 10 bases, and 13 bases lay in between. In DNA, the CDR3 is TGTGCCAGCAGCTCCGACAGTGTTAGAGCTTTCTTT. It translates to CASSSDSVRAFF.

V is TRBV7-2 and J is TRBJ1-1; no clear D. The CDR3 runs to 13 residues. V lost 4 bases, J lost 4 bases, and 10 bases lay in between. CDR1 is SGHTA, CDR2 FQGNSA, per germline. The CDR3 loop reads CASSYSEGTEAFF. As DNA, the CDR3 is TGTGCCAGCAGCTACTCGGAGGGCACTGAAGCTTTCTTT.

The genes are TRBV5-1 and TRBJ1-2, with 8 bases lining up with TRBD1. This CDR3 contains 14 residues. The J segment lost 4 bases and the V segment lost 4 bases, leaving 6 bases of the junction unmatched. Germline lookup yields CDR1 SGHRS and CDR2 YFSETQ. The CDR3 is CASSPLGQGYGYTF. The CDR3 region has the DNA TGCGCCAGCAGCCCTCTTGGACAGGGCTATGGCTACACCTTC.

The J gene is TRBJ1-2, the V gene TRBV27; D is possibly TRBD1 (6 bases). V was clipped by 4 bases and J by 4 bases, with 16 bases between them. This CDR3 contains 15 residues. Germline V gene data show CDR1 as MNHEY and CDR2 as SMNVEV (reference sequence). DNA for the CDR3: TGTGCCAGCAGTTGGTCGGGGGGGGCTGGCTATGGCTACACCTTC. Protein sequence: CASSWSGGAGYGYTF.